This TCR beta chain was identified in a study of T-cell memory formation after mild COVID-19. CDR1 SNHLY and CDR2 FYNNEI come from the germline V gene. CDR3 length equals 14 residues. Trimming cost V 4 bases and J 7 bases; bases outside gene matches: 4. This clonotype was counted only a few times. The TCR alpha and TCR beta cDNA libraries, bearing sample barcodes and UMIs, were generated by 5'RACE using constant-segment primers. TCRdb reprocessed the 5' RACE reads via MiXCR and lists one record per CDR3 protein. Of roughly 370,000 distinct CDR3 sequences listed, approximately 16% are singletons. The sample consisted of PBMCs or a T cell subset sorted from them (not recorded which). The sequence came from a young man who had mild COVID-19 (a few samples of this study predate the infection). Cell type and time point are not known. The genes are TRBV2 and TRBJ2-3, with 11 nucleotides matching TRBD2. The CDR3 DNA follows: TGTGCCAGCAGTGTAGCGGGGGGGCCCAATACGCAGTATTTT. Residues: CASSVAGGPNTQYF.